Below, 21 T cell receptor beta chains from the same sample are listed, as sequenced in a study of T cells after yellow fever vaccination. TCRdb reprocessed the 5' RACE reads with MiXCR, giving one entry per CDR3 protein. The table includes about 68,000 distinct CDR3 sequences, more than 6.5% detected once. The sample in question was CD8+ T cells sorted from PBMCs, obtained more than 35 days after the first yellow fever vaccination. Receptors were obtained from a man between 18 and 35 years old who received the YFV17D yellow fever vaccine.

With respect to this clonotype: Germline and junction disagree at one end, which may indicate a read error. CDR3 loop: CASRQIDSYEQYF. CDR3 DNA sequence: TGTGCCAGCCGCCAGATAGACTCCTACGAGCAGTACTTC. The chain joins TRBV4-2 to TRBJ2-7; no clear D gene. In germline, CDR1 is LGHNA, CDR2 YNFKEQ. CDR3 length: 13 amino acids.

In regard to this clonotype: Compared with germline, one end of the junction differs, possibly owing to a read error. The V and J genes are TRBV11-1 and TRBJ2-5; perhaps TRBD1 as D (5 bases). Germline CDR1 and CDR2: SGHAT and FQDESV (reference sequence). The CDR3 runs to 14 residues. CDR3 nucleotide sequence: TGTGCCAGCAGCCCCCCGCAGGGTAGTGAGATCCAGTACTTC. It codes for CASSPPQGSEIQYF.

This clonotype has more than one count but fewer than ten. The genes are TRBV20-1 and TRBJ2-5, with 7 bases lining up with TRBD2. Germline V gene data show CDR1 as DFQATT and CDR2 as SNEGSKA (reference sequence). Germline trimming cut 0 bases from V and 2 bases from J; bases unmatched to any gene: 3. The CDR3 has 14 residues. The CDR3 DNA is TGCAGTGCTAGAGATGGGGGGGTACAAGAGACCCAGTACTTC. Encoded protein: CSARDGGVQETQYF.

In this sample, this clonotype turned up many times. This rearrangement joins TRBV14 to TRBJ2-5, with 7 bases lining up with TRBD2. The germline V gene encodes CDR1 SGHDN and CDR2 FVKESK. This CDR3 spans 15 amino acids. The V gene end was trimmed by 2 bases and the J gene end by 2 bases; junction bases not matched to a gene: 5. The CDR3 nucleotides are TGTGCCAGCAGCCAACGGGGGGAGGGTCAAGAGACCCAGTACTTC. Translation: CASSQRGEGQETQYF.

The chain carries TRBV12-3 or TRBV12-4 and TRBJ2-5, with D uncertain. V lost 4 bases and J lost 5, with 11 bases in between. CDR3 size: 13 residues. CDR3 DNA: TGTGCCAGCAGTTCTAAGCGTTTGGAGACCCAGTACTTC. The encoded protein is CASSSKRLETQYF.

A few counts support this clonotype. This chain joins TRBV5-1 and TRBJ1-2; D ambiguous. Trimming shortened V by 1 base and J by 6 bases, and 7 bases separated the two germline ends. Germline-derived CDR1 and CDR2 are SGHRS and YFSETQ. The CDR3 is 12 residues long. As DNA, the CDR3 is TGCGCCAGCAGCTTGAATGGAGATGGCTACACCTTC. Its translation: CASSLNGDGYTF.

The chain recombines TRBV12-3 or TRBV12-4 with TRBJ1-6; possibly TRBD1 for D (5 bases). V lost 8 bases to trimming and J lost 5 bases, with 13 bases between them. CDR3 size: 14 residues. CDR3 in amino acids: CASAGGGNNSPLHF. The CDR3, as DNA: TGTGCCAGCGCGGGGGGGGGAAATAATTCACCCCTCCACTTT.

This sequence joins TRBV4-1 and TRBJ1-5; no reliable D call. V gave up 4 bases and J gave up 5 bases, with 18 bases separating them. The CDR3 is 16 residues long. Germline V lookup: CDR1 MGHRA, CDR2 YSYEKL. This chain's CDR3 is CASSPRTVKRDQPQHF. CDR3 DNA sequence: TGCGCCAGCAGCCCCCGTACCGTCAAACGGGATCAGCCCCAGCATTTT.

This clonotype came up many times. The rearrangement links TRBV7-6 to TRBJ2-2; 7 nucleotides agree with TRBD1. In germline, CDR1 is SGHVS, CDR2 FNYEAQ. The J segment lost 4 bases and the V segment lost 5 bases, leaving 7 bases of the junction unmatched. The CDR3 covers 15 residues. CDR3 residues: CASSPGTAGTGELFF. CDR3 sequence (DNA): TGTGCCAGCAGCCCTGGGACAGCAGGCACCGGGGAGCTGTTTTTT. Drawing the rest from reference TRBV7-6 and TRBJ2-2, the complete variable domain is GAGVSQSPRYKVTKRGQDVALRCDPISGHVSLYWYRQALGQGPEFLTYFNYEAQQDKSGLPNDRFSAERPEGSISTLTIQRTEQRDSAMYRCASSPGTAGTGELFFGEGSRLTVL.

This clonotype has at least ten counts. This chain links TRBV7-9 with TRBJ2-1; D might be TRBD1 (6 bases). The V end lost 7 bases, the J end lost 4 bases, and 17 bases lay between the germline ends. CDR3 length: 15 residues. Germline loops: CDR1 SEHNR, CDR2 FQNEAQ (reference sequence). CDR3 in amino acids: CASTLPQQGYNEQFF. CDR3 coding DNA: TGTGCCAGCACCCTCCCCCAACAGGGTTACAATGAGCAGTTCTTC.

The J gene is TRBJ2-5, the V gene TRBV5-1, with D maybe TRBD1 (5 bases). V was shortened by 8 bases and J by 1 base, with 9 bases between the two germline ends. Germline CDR1 reads SGHRS; CDR2 reads YFSETQ. This CDR3 has 12 amino acids. The CDR3 nucleotides read TGCGCCAGTAGGACATTCCAAGAGACCCAGTACTTC. Its protein is CASRTFQETQYF.

Here the CDR3 reads CASSSHGRVQEGSIYF. In DNA, the CDR3 is TGTGCCAGCAGTTCCCATGGCAGGGTCCAGGAAGGTTCCATATATTTT. The chain couples TRBV12-3 or TRBV12-4 to TRBJ1-3, with a possible D match to TRBD1 (5 bases). The CDR3 length is 16 residues. V lost 4 bases and J 11 bases, leaving 24 bases between the germline ends.

This clonotype was seen at least ten times. The CDR3, as DNA: TGCGCCAGCAGCCAAGGGGGTCAGAACTACGAGCAGTACTTC. Protein sequence: CASSQGGQNYEQYF. The gene calls are TRBV4-3 and TRBJ2-7; D gene uncertain. The germline V gene has CDR1 LGHNA and CDR2 YSLEER. This CDR3 has 14 residues. Trimming took 1 base from V and 3 from J, leaving 10 bases between them.

J is TRBJ2-3 and V is TRBV11-2; 9 bases line up with TRBD2. Germline V gene sequence: CDR1 SGHAT, CDR2 FQNNGV. V was pared by 4 bases and J by 1 base, with 3 bases of the junction left unmatched. The CDR3 contains 15 residues. CDR3 amino acids: CASSWVAGGTDTQYF. Here the CDR3 DNA reads TGTGCCAGCAGCTGGGTAGCGGGGGGCACAGATACGCAGTATTTT. Full variable domain (outside the CDR3, taken from reference TRBV11-2 and TRBJ2-3): EAGVAQSPRYKIIEKRQSVAFWCNPISGHATLYWYQQILGQGPKLLIQFQNNGVVDDSQLPKDRFSAERLKGVDSTLKIQPAKLEDSAVYLCASSWVAGGTDTQYFGPGTRLTVL.

J is TRBJ2-3 and V is TRBV6-1, with 8 bases aligning to TRBD2. Germline CDR1 reads MNHNS; CDR2 reads SASEGT. CDR3 length: 13 amino acids. V trimming: 8 bases; J trimming: 8 bases; junction bases outside the gene matches: 9. As DNA, the CDR3 is TGTGCCAGCTCCGGGCGGGGGGCCCCTACGCAGTATTTT. Its translation: CASSGRGAPTQYF.

This clonotype was counted between two and nine times. This chain joins TRBV28 and TRBJ2-4; D might be TRBD1 (6 bases). In germline, CDR1 is MDHEN, CDR2 SYDVKM. V was shortened by 10 bases and J by 0 bases, with 19 bases between the two germline ends. The CDR3 extends over 16 amino acids. The CDR3 DNA sequence: TGTGCCACCAGGGCAGGGGACCACCTAGCCAAAAACATTCAGTACTTC. It specifies CATRAGDHLAKNIQYF.

This sequence joins TRBV12-3 or TRBV12-4 and TRBJ2-1, with unresolved D. This CDR3 is 17 amino acids long. Deletions cut 6 bases from V and 0 bases from J, with 18 bases between. CDR3 bases: TGTGCCAGCAGCCCCCACCCTAATTTAGGCTCCTACAATGAGCAGTTCTTC. Amino acids: CASSPHPNLGSYNEQFF.

This clonotype is labeled as medium-sized. This chain uses TRBV9 with TRBJ1-1; D unresolved. The CDR3 has 13 residues. Germline V gives CDR1 SGDLS, CDR2 YYNGEE. V lost 0 bases, J lost 4 bases, and 7 bases lay in between. CDR3 residues: CASSVGTGTEAFF. In nucleotides, the CDR3 is TGTGCCAGCAGCGTAGGGACGGGCACTGAAGCTTTCTTT.

This clonotype has at least ten counts. The rearrangement uses TRBV12-3 or TRBV12-4 and TRBJ1-1, with D possibly matching TRBD1 (6 bases). V lost 6 bases and J 1 base, leaving 9 bases between the germline ends. This CDR3 is 13 amino acids long. The CDR3 loop is CASRRTANTEAFF. The CDR3 bases are TGTGCCAGCAGAAGGACAGCGAACACTGAAGCTTTCTTT.

The table lists this clonotype with many counts. This chain uses TRBV12-3 or TRBV12-4 with TRBJ1-1; TRBD1 matches 8 bases. The CDR3 length is 13 residues. The V gene end was trimmed by 5 bases and the J gene end by 7 bases; junction bases not matched to a gene: 6. Written as DNA, the CDR3 is TGTGCCAGCAGTACGACAGGGGCTCTTGAAGCTTTCTTT. It is translated as CASSTTGALEAFF.

This clonotype was recorded many times. One end of the junction is discordant with germline, which a read error may explain. The chain has TRBV28 and TRBJ1-2; maybe TRBD1 (6 bases). Germline loops: CDR1 MDHEN, CDR2 SYDVKM. The CDR3 runs to 13 residues. This chain's CDR3 is CASRYGSGDPYTF. CDR3 DNA sequence: TGTGCCAGCAGATACGGGTCAGGGGACCCCTACACTTTC.